The sequence of this T cell receptor (beta chain) was determined in a study of T-cell memory formation after mild COVID-19. Findings and limits, study-wide: The finding that pre-infection memory included some responding clones suggested that cross-reactive memory joined. Still unconfirmed is whether the second-wave clones peaking on day 37 recognized SARS-CoV-2.

Of note for this clonotype: Its target is unknown.

CDR1 DFQATT and CDR2 SNEGSKA come from the germline V gene (reference sequence). V was cut by 6 bases and J by 13 bases, with 25 bases left in between. The CDR3 is made up of 15 amino acids. In TCRdb, the 5' RACE reads were re-called with MiXCR into one record per CDR3 protein. The sample has just under 550,000 distinct CDR3 sequences, around 20% seen once. The sample taken for sequencing was PBMCs or a T cell subset sorted from them (not recorded which). The rearrangement uses TRBV20-1 and TRBJ1-6; D unresolved. The sequence was collected from an adult woman who had mild COVID-19 (a few samples of this study predate the infection). Cell type and time point are not known. CDR3 sequence reads: CSATPQEGPRLPLHF. In DNA, the CDR3 is TGCAGTGCCACACCCCAGGAGGGCCCCCGGCTTCCCCTCCACTTT.